This entry lists 23 T cell receptor beta chains sequenced from one sample in a study of cytomegalovirus exposure and HLA in healthy donors. The table came from immunoSEQ multiplex PCR; TCRdb's copy has only in-frame clones and leaves some out. The sample holds over 250,000 clones, about 86% seen once. Input material: PBMCs. Receptors originate from a woman under 30 in good health and CMV-seronegative.

A note on this clone: The sample contains more than one DNA sequence encoding this CDR3. V gene TRBV6-6 combines with J gene TRBJ1-2, with TRBD1 matching over 7 bases. Germline V gene sequence: CDR1 MNHNY, CDR2 SVGAGI (reference sequence). V trimming: 3 bases; J trimming: 2 bases; junction bases outside the gene matches: 3. The CDR3 covers 14 residues. The CDR3 spells CASSYSTGNYGYTF. The CDR3 DNA is TGTGCCAGCAGTTATTCGACAGGGAACTATGGCTACACCTTC.

The chain employs TRBV27 and TRBJ1-1; D is uncertain. Per the germline V gene, CDR1 is MNHEY and CDR2 is SMNVEV (reference sequence). The CDR3 totals 14 residues. V dropped 3 bases and J dropped 7 bases, with 15 bases sitting between them. CDR3 region: CASSFAGSRLEAFF. The CDR3 DNA sequence: TGTGCCAGCAGTTTCGCGGGTTCTCGTCTTGAAGCTTTCTTT.

The rearrangement joins TRBV19 to TRBJ1-5, with a tentative D call TRBD1 (6 bases). The V gene lost 3 bases and the J gene lost 2 bases, with 11 bases spanning the gap. Germline V gene sequence: CDR1 LNHDA, CDR2 SQIVND (reference sequence). This CDR3 has 15 residues. CDR3 in DNA: TGTGCCAGTAGTATTCGGACAGATCGCAATCAGCCCCAGCATTTT. Its translation: CASSIRTDRNQPQHF.

This chain uses TRBV29-1 with TRBJ2-7, with D uncertain. The CDR3 totals 14 residues. CDR1 is SQVTM, CDR2 ANQGSEA, per germline. V shed 8 bases and J shed 0 bases, with 17 bases lying between them. CDR3 amino acids: CSIIGPGISYEQYF. The DNA for the CDR3 is TGCAGCATCATAGGTCCAGGTATCTCCTACGAGCAGTACTTC.

The gene calls are TRBV5-5 and TRBJ2-3; TRBD1 aligns across 7 bases. The CDR3 extends over 16 amino acids. The V segment lost 2 bases and the J segment 1 base; nucleotides outside the gene matches: 7. CDR1 and CDR2 from the germline V gene are SGHKS and YYEKEE (reference sequence). The CDR3 sequence is CASSLPTGRRTDTQYF. Written as DNA, the CDR3 is TGTGCCAGCAGCTTACCGACAGGGAGACGCACAGATACGCAGTATTTT. Full variable domain (rest looked up from reference TRBV5-5 and TRBJ2-3): DAGVTQSPTHLIKTRGQQVTLRCSPISGHKSVSWYQQVLGQGPQFIFQYYEKEERGRGNFPDRFSARQFPNYSSELNVNALLLGDSALYLCASSLPTGRRTDTQYFGPGTRLTVL.

This chain links TRBV6-5 with TRBJ1-2; the match to TRBD1 covers 7 bases. J lost 8 bases, V lost 0 bases, and 9 bases had no gene match. The CDR3 consists of 15 residues. Germline loops: CDR1 MNHEY, CDR2 SVGAGI. CDR3 coding DNA: TGTGCCAGCAGTTACTCGGCGGACAGGTTAAAGGGCTACACCTTC. It specifies CASSYSADRLKGYTF.

The rearrangement links TRBV19 to TRBJ2-7, with no clear D. Trimming removed 1 base at V and 2 bases at J, with 9 bases between. In germline, CDR1 is LNHDA, CDR2 SQIVND (reference sequence). There are 14 residues in the CDR3. The CDR3 DNA reads TGTGCCAGTAGTATAGGTCGGAGTGCCTACGAGCAGTACTTC. This gives the protein CASSIGRSAYEQYF.

The CDR3 here is CASSAWTGANEKLFF. Here the CDR3 DNA reads TGTGCCAGCAGTGCCTGGACAGGAGCTAATGAAAAACTGTTTTTT. This chain uses TRBV25-1 with TRBJ1-4; TRBD1 matches 7 bases. Germline V lookup: CDR1 MGHDK, CDR2 SYGVNS. The ends lost 4 bases at V and 3 bases at J; junction bases unmatched: 5. The CDR3 has 15 amino acids.

The chain carries TRBV5-1 and TRBJ2-3; TRBD2 matches at 15 bases. Germline-derived CDR1 and CDR2 are SGHRS and YFSETQ. Trimming took 3 bases from V and 4 from J; bases not matched to a gene: 15. This CDR3 has 20 residues. The CDR3 coding sequence is TGCGCCAGCAGCTCCTACGGACTAGCGGGAGGGCCTGATAGCGCAGATACGCAGTATTTT. The encoded protein is CASSSYGLAGGPDSADTQYF.

The chain has TRBV27 and TRBJ2-2; TRBD1 matches at 7 bases. CDR3 length equals 14 residues. Germline V gene lookup returns CDR1 MNHEY and CDR2 SMNVEV (reference sequence). Trimming cost V 5 bases and J 5 bases; bases outside gene matches: 5. CDR3 residues: CASSATGRTGELFF. The CDR3 coding sequence is TGTGCCAGCAGTGCGACAGGGAGAACCGGGGAGCTGTTTTTT.

This chain uses TRBV4-1 with TRBJ1-5; TRBD1 might be the D (6 bases). Germline V lookup: CDR1 MGHRA, CDR2 YSYEKL. V lost 4 bases, J lost 1 base, and 11 bases lay in between. This CDR3 contains 15 residues. DNA of the CDR3: TGCGCCAGCAGCCTGAAGGGGGAAAGCAATCAGCCCCAGCATTTT. Protein product: CASSLKGESNQPQHF.

The chain is built from TRBV5-4 and TRBJ2-4, with D unresolved. Germline values: CDR1 SGHNT, CDR2 YYREEE (reference sequence). V was clipped by 0 bases and J by 1 base, with 11 bases between them. The CDR3 extends over 16 amino acids. CDR3 in amino acids: CASSLGSGSAKNIQYF. DNA for the CDR3: TGTGCCAGCAGCTTGGGGTCGGGTTCGGCCAAAAACATTCAGTACTTC. The whole variable domain, remainder taken from reference TRBV5-4 and TRBJ2-4, is ETGVTQSPTHLIKTRGQQVTLRCSSQSGHNTVSWYQQALGQGPQFIFQYYREEENGRGNFPPRFSGLQFPNYSSELNVNALELDDSALYLCASSLGSGSAKNIQYFGAGTRLSVL.

The V and J genes are TRBV29-1 and TRBJ1-1; no clear D gene. Trimming took 4 bases from V and 4 from J, leaving 16 bases between them. The CDR3 has 14 amino acids. CDR1 SQVTM and CDR2 ANQGSEA come from the germline V gene. The CDR3, as DNA: TGCAGCGTTGTGGGTCTCATGGGGAGCACTGAAGCTTTCTTT. Its protein is CSVVGLMGSTEAFF.

The rearrangement joins TRBV9 to TRBJ2-3, with 8 nucleotides matching TRBD2. The germline V gene has CDR1 SGDLS and CDR2 YYNGEE. This CDR3 has 16 residues. The V and J ends lost 0 bases and 3 bases, in that order; junction bases with no gene match: 6. CDR3 nucleotide sequence: TGTGCCAGCAGCGTAGCCCCCGGGGGGGGAACAGATACGCAGTATTTT. This encodes CASSVAPGGGTDTQYF. Combining the CDR3 with reference TRBV9 and TRBJ2-3 gives the whole variable domain DSGVTQTPKHLITATGQRVTLRCSPRSGDLSVYWYQQSLDQGLQFLIQYYNGEERAKGNILERFSAQQFPDLHSELNLSSLELGDSALYFCASSVAPGGGTDTQYFGPGTRLTVL.

The chain recombines TRBV4-3 with TRBJ2-7; 8 nucleotides match TRBD1. Looked up from germline, CDR1 is LGHNA and CDR2 is YSLEER. This CDR3 region has 15 residues. Germline trimming cut 3 bases from V and 1 base from J; bases unmatched to any gene: 5. The CDR3 sequence: CASSHGQGASYEQYF. CDR3 DNA: TGCGCCAGCAGCCATGGACAGGGTGCATCCTACGAGCAGTACTTC.

The CDR3 here is CASSYDAAGRTGELFF. In DNA, the CDR3 is TGTGCCAGCAGTTACGATGCAGCGGGACGGACCGGGGAGCTGTTTTTT. The V gene is TRBV6-5, the J gene TRBJ2-2, with 7 bases lining up with TRBD2. Losses at the gene ends were 2 bases for V and 5 bases for J; bases not matched to a gene: 8. This CDR3 comprises 16 residues. Per germline, CDR1 MNHEY and CDR2 SVGAGI.

V gene TRBV29-1 combines with J gene TRBJ2-7; TRBD1 is a possible D gene (6 bases). Germline-derived CDR1 and CDR2 are SQVTM and ANQGSEA. The CDR3 is 15 amino acids. The V end lost 2 bases, the J end lost 0 bases, and 14 bases lay between the germline ends. CDR3 DNA sequence: TGCAGCGTTGAATCATCAGGGGTAGGCTCCTACGAGCAGTACTTC. It yields the protein CSVESSGVGSYEQYF.

The chain combines TRBV5-1 with TRBJ2-3; 11 positions agree with TRBD1. Germline V gives CDR1 SGHRS, CDR2 YFSETQ. CDR3 length: 15 residues. Trimming at V came to 3 bases and at J to 3 bases, leaving 3 bases not matched to a gene. In DNA form, the CDR3 reads TGCGCCAGCAGCTCCGGACAGGGGGCGACAGATACGCAGTATTTT. Translating gives CASSSGQGATDTQYF.

The chain combines TRBV10-3 with TRBJ2-7; TRBD1 matches 8 bases. V dropped 6 bases and J dropped 6; count of bases not matched to a gene: 4. The CDR3 totals 12 residues. Germline loops: CDR1 ENHRY, CDR2 SYGVKD. This CDR3 reads CAISGDRTEQYF. DNA of the CDR3: TGTGCCATCAGCGGGGACAGGACCGAGCAGTACTTC.

The genes are TRBV4-2 and TRBJ1-2; D might be TRBD1 (6 bases). Germline V CDR1 and CDR2: LGHNA, YNFKEQ. Trimming pared 6 bases from V and 0 bases from J, leaving 14 bases between. The CDR3 totals 15 residues. The CDR3: CASSLQGPTNYGYTF. CDR3 nucleotide sequence: TGTGCCAGCAGTTTACAGGGTCCAACTAACTATGGCTACACCTTC.

This clone was recorded a few times. The V gene is TRBV19, the J gene TRBJ1-2; D call uncertain. Germline-derived CDR1 and CDR2 are LNHDA and SQIVND (reference sequence). CDR3 length equals 12 residues. Trimming removed 3 bases at V and 3 bases at J, with 5 bases between. The DNA of the CDR3 is TGTGCCAGTAGTATTCAGTACTATGGCTACACCTTC. Protein product: CASSIQYYGYTF.

The rearrangement joins TRBV30 to TRBJ1-2; 8 bases align to TRBD1. Trimming took 4 bases from V and 5 from J; bases not matched to a gene: 12. Germline V gene lookup returns CDR1 GTSNPN and CDR2 SVGIG (reference sequence). CDR3 length equals 15 residues. CDR3 loop: CAWTENRDRPYGYTF. The CDR3 DNA follows: TGTGCCTGGACCGAAAATAGGGACAGGCCTTATGGCTACACCTTC. The entire variable domain, with the rest obtained from reference TRBV30 and TRBJ1-2, is as follows: SQTIHQWPATLVQPVGSPLSLECTVEGTSNPNLYWYRQAAGRGLQLLFYSVGIGQISSEVPQNLSASRPQDRQFILSSKKLLLSDSGFYLCAWTENRDRPYGYTFGSGTRLTVV.

The rearrangement links TRBV6-5 to TRBJ1-6, with D possibly being TRBD1 (6 bases). The V and J ends lost 2 bases and 10 bases respectively, with 12 bases between them. This CDR3 spans 14 amino acids. The V gene's germline CDR1 is MNHEY and CDR2 SVGAGI. The CDR3 coding sequence is TGTGCCAGCAGTTACAGAAAGGGGGAATCACCCCTCCACTTT. It specifies CASSYRKGESPLHF.